The 9 T cell receptor beta chains below were found in one sample sequenced in a study of CD8 T cells in ankylosing spondylitis. Study-wide results and caveats: In ankylosing spondylitis blood, a motif of seven or eight highly homologous TCR beta variants appeared characteristic.

Antigens of these TCRs are unknown. MiXCR, applied by TCRdb to the 5' RACE reads, yields one record per CDR3 protein. The sample holds more than 250,000 distinct CDR3 sequences; approximately 8% are singletons and the top ten take less than 15%. The sequencing input was blood, either unsorted or a sorted T cell fraction (not recorded which). All receptors derive from a male donor with ankylosing spondylitis.

This clonotype was seen a few times. This chain uses TRBV28 with TRBJ1-2; no definite D call. CDR1 is MDHEN, CDR2 SYDVKM, per germline. The CDR3 sequence is 13 residues long. V lost 2 bases and J lost 7, with 11 bases in between. The chain's CDR3 is CASSLKRSAGYTF. CDR3 nucleotides: TGTGCCAGCAGTTTAAAGAGGTCCGCTGGCTACACCTTC.

In its sample, this clonotype was seen many times. V usage is TRBV6-6 and J usage is TRBJ1-5, with D tentatively TRBD1 (6 bases). V gave up 11 bases and J gave up 6 bases, with 14 bases separating them. There are 12 residues in the CDR3. Germline CDR1 MNHNY, CDR2 SVGAGI (reference sequence). The CDR3 DNA is TGTGCCGGCGGCGGGGGCTTTCAGCCCCAGCATTTT. It yields the protein CAGGGGFQPQHF.

The chain uses TRBV6-2 or TRBV6-3 and TRBJ1-5; D is unresolved. The CDR3 covers 16 residues. Germline lookup yields CDR1 MNHEY and CDR2 SVGEGT. Trimming took off 0 bases at V and 3 bases at J, with 12 bases between the two ends. The CDR3 loop is CASSYSTGSYNQPQHF. For the CDR3, the DNA is TGTGCCAGCAGTTACTCGACGGGGAGCTACAATCAGCCCCAGCATTTT.

The rearrangement uses TRBV20-1 and TRBJ2-1; 8 bases fit TRBD2. The CDR3 spans 14 residues. Trimming cost V 2 bases and J 4 bases; bases outside gene matches: 4. Germline V lookup: CDR1 DFQATT, CDR2 SNEGSKA (reference sequence). CDR3 sequence: CSARIAGRYNEQFF. The DNA for the CDR3 is TGCAGTGCTAGAATAGCGGGAAGATACAATGAGCAGTTCTTC.

The chain recombines TRBV2 with TRBJ1-6, with 8 bases that match TRBD1. This CDR3 comprises 17 residues. The germline V gene encodes CDR1 SNHLY and CDR2 FYNNEI. The V and J ends lost 7 bases and 7 bases, in that order; junction bases with no gene match: 15. This CDR3 is CASTHSQGELGNSPLHF. The CDR3 DNA reads TGTGCCAGCACCCACTCACAGGGGGAACTTGGGAATTCACCCCTCCACTTT.

This clonotype was detected ten times or more. The chain recombines TRBV7-9 with TRBJ2-1; no definite D call. The CDR3 is 14 residues long. V lost 4 bases, J lost 7 bases, and 14 bases lay in between. CDR1 and CDR2 (germline): SEHNR, FQNEAQ (reference sequence). CDR3 loop: CASSSGSSPNEQFF. In DNA form, the CDR3 reads TGTGCCAGCAGCTCGGGCTCCTCACCTAATGAGCAGTTCTTC.

In this sample, this clonotype turned up a few times. The chain is built from TRBV20-1 and TRBJ1-4; no clear D. Germline V gene sequence: CDR1 DFQATT, CDR2 SNEGSKA (reference sequence). V lost 3 bases and J lost 0, with 11 bases in between. The CDR3 sequence is 15 residues long. The CDR3 DNA sequence: TGCAGTGCTAGGGACGCTCCTGCAACTAATGAAAAACTGTTTTTT. The encoded protein is CSARDAPATNEKLFF.

This clonotype occurred a few times. The gene calls are TRBV5-4 and TRBJ1-1; D is undetermined. Trimming took 1 base from V and 1 from J, leaving 8 bases between them. The CDR3 totals 14 residues. CDR1 SGHNT and CDR2 YYREEE come from the germline V gene (reference sequence). Here the CDR3 reads CASSLPNRNTEAFF. The CDR3 DNA is TGTGCCAGCAGCTTGCCGAACCGGAACACTGAAGCTTTCTTT.

This clonotype was seen a few times. The rearrangement links TRBV25-1 to TRBJ1-1; no definite D call. Germline values: CDR1 MGHDK, CDR2 SYGVNS. The CDR3 extends over 13 amino acids. V lost 3 bases, J lost 11 bases, and 16 bases lay in between. The CDR3 DNA reads TGTGCCAGCAGTGAGGTGGGATTTGAGAGGGCTTTCTTT. Translating it yields CASSEVGFERAFF.